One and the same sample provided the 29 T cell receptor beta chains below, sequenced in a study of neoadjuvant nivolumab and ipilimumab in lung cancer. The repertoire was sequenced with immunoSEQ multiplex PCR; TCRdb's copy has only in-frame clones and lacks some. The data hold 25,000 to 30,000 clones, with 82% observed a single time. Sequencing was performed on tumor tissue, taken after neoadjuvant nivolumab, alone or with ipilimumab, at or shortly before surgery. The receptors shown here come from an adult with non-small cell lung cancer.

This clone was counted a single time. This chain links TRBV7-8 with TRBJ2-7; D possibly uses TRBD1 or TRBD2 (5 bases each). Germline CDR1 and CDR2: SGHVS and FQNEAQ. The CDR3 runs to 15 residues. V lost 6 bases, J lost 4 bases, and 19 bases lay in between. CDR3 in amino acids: CASSYFQGRNYEQYF. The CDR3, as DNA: TGTGCCAGCAGTTACTTCCAGGGACGAAATTACGAGCAGTACTTC.

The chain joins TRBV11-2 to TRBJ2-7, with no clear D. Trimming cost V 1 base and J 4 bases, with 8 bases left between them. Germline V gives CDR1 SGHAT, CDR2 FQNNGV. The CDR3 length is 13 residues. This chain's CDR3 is CASSLGTGYEQYF. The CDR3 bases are TGTGCCAGCAGCTTAGGAACGGGTTACGAGCAGTACTTC.

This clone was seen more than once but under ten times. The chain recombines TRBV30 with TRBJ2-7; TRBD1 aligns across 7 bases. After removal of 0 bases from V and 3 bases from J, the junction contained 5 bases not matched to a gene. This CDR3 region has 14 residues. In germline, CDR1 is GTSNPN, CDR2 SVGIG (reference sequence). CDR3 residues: CAWSVRQGYYEQYF. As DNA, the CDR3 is TGTGCCTGGAGTGTACGACAGGGATACTACGAGCAGTACTTC.

The CDR3 coding sequence is TGTGCCAGCAGTGAATATTCGACAGATACGCAGTATTTT. The encoded protein is CASSEYSTDTQYF. V and J are TRBV6-1 and TRBJ2-3; D gene unclear. V was pared by 2 bases and J by 3 bases, with 6 bases between. Germline V lookup: CDR1 MNHNS, CDR2 SASEGT. CDR3 length equals 13 residues.

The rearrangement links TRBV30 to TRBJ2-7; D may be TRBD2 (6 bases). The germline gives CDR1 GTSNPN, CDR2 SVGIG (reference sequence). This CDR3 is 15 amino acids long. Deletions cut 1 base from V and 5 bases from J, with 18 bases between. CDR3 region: CAWSAFNGREDEQYF. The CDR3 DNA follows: TGTGCCTGGAGTGCGTTTAACGGGAGAGAGGACGAGCAGTACTTC.

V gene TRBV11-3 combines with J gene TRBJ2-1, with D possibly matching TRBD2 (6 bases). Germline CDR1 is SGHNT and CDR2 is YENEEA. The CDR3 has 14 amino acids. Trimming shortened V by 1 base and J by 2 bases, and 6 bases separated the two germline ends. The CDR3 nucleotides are TGTGCCAGCAGCTTAGCGGGGGCCTACAATGAGCAGTTCTTC. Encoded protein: CASSLAGAYNEQFF.

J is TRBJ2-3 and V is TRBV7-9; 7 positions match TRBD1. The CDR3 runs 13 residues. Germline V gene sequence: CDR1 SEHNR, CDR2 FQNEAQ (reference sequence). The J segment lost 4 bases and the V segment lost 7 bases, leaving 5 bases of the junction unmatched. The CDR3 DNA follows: TGTGCCAGCAAAACGAGGGGGCCAGATACGCAGTATTTT. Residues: CASKTRGPDTQYF.

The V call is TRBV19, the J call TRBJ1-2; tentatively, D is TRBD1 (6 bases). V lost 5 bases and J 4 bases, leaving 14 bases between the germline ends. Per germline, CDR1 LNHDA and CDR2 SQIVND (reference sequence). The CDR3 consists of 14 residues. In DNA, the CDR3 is TGTGCCAGTAGTGCCCCCGGGACACTCTATGGCTACACCTTC. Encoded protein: CASSAPGTLYGYTF.

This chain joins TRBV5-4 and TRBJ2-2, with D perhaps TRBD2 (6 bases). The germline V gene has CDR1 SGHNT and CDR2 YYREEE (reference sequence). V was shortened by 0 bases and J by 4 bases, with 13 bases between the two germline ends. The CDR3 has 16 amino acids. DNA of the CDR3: TGTGCCAGCAGCTTGGGCGGGAAGGGGCTCACCGGGGAGCTGTTTTTT. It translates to CASSLGGKGLTGELFF.

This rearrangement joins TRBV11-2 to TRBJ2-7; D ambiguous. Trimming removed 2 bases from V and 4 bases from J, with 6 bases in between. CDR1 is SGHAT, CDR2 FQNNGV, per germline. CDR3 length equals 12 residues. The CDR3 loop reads CASSLLPYEQYF. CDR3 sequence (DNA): TGTGCCAGCAGCTTATTACCGTACGAGCAGTACTTC.

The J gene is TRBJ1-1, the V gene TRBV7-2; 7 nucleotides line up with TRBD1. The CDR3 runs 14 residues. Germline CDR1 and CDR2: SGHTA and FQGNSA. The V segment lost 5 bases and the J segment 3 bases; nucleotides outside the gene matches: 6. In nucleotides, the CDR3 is TGTGCCAGCAGCACCTACAGGGGTTACACTGAAGCTTTCTTT. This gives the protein CASSTYRGYTEAFF. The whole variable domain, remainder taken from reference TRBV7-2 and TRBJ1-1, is GAGVSQSPSNKVTEKGKDVELRCDPISGHTALYWYRQSLGQGLEFLIYFQGNSAPDKSGLPSDRFSAERTGGSVSTLTIQRTQQEDSAVYLCASSTYRGYTEAFFGQGTRLTVV.

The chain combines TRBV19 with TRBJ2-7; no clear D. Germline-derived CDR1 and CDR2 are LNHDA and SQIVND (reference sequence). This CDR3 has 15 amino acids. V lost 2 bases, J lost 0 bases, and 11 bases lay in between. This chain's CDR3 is CASSINSAFSYEQYF. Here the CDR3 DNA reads TGTGCCAGTAGTATAAATTCAGCATTCTCCTACGAGCAGTACTTC.

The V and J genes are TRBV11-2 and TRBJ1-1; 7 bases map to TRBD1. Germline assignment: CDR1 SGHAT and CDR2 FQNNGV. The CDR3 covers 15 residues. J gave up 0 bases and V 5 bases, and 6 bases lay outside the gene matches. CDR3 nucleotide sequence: TGTGCCAGCAGCCCTCGGACAGGTATGAACACTGAAGCTTTCTTT. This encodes CASSPRTGMNTEAFF.

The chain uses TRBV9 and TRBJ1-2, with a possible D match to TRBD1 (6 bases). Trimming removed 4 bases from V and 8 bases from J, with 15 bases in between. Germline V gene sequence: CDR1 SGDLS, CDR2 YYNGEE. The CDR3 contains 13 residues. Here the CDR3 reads CASSFYRGGGYTF. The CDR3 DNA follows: TGTGCCAGCAGCTTCTACCGAGGGGGAGGCTACACCTTC. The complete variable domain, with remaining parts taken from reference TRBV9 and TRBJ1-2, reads DSGVTQTPKHLITATGQRVTLRCSPRSGDLSVYWYQQSLDQGLQFLIQYYNGEERAKGNILERFSAQQFPDLHSELNLSSLELGDSALYFCASSFYRGGGYTFGSGTRLTVV.

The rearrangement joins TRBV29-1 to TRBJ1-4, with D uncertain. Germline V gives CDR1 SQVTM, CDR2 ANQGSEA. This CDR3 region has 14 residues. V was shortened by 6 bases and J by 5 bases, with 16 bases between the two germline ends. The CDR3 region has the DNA TGCAGCGTCTGGGCCCCGACCTACAATGAAAAACTGTTTTTT. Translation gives CSVWAPTYNEKLFF.

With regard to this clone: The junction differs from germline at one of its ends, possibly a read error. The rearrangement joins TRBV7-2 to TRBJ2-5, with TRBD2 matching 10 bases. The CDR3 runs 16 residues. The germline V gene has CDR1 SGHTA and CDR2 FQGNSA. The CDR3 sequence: CASSLVSGLAGEAQYF. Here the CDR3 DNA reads TGTGCCAGCAGCTTAGTTTCCGGGCTAGCGGGAGAGGCCCAGTACTTC. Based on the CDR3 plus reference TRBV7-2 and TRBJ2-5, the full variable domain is GAGVSQSPSNKVTEKGKDVELRCDPISGHTALYWYRQSLGQGLEFLIYFQGNSAPDKSGLPSDRFSAERTGGSVSTLTIQRTQQEDSAVYLCASSLVSGLAGEAQYFGPGTRLLVL.

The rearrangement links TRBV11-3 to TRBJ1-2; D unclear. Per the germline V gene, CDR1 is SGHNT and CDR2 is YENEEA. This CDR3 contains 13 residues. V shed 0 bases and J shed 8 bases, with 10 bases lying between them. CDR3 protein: CASSLDGSRGYTF. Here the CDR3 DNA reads TGTGCCAGCAGCTTAGATGGCTCTCGGGGCTACACCTTC.

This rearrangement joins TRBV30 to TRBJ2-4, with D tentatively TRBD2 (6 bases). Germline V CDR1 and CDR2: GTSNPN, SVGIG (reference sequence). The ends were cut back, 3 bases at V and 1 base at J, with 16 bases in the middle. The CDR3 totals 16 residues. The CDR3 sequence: CAWRALMAGAKNIQYF. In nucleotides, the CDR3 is TGTGCCTGGAGGGCCTTGATGGCGGGGGCCAAAAACATTCAGTACTTC. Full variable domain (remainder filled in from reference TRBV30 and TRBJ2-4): SQTIHQWPATLVQPVGSPLSLECTVEGTSNPNLYWYRQAAGRGLQLLFYSVGIGQISSEVPQNLSASRPQDRQFILSSKKLLLSDSGFYLCAWRALMAGAKNIQYFGAGTRLSVL.

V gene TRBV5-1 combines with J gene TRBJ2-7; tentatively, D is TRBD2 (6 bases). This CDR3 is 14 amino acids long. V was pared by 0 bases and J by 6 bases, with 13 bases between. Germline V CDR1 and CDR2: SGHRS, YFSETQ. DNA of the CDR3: TGCGCCAGCAGCTTGGACTCGGGGGTTCGCGAGCAGTACTTC. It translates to CASSLDSGVREQYF. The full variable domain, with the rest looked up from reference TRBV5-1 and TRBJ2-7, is KAGVTQTPRYLIKTRGQQVTLSCSPISGHRSVSWYQQTPGQGLQFLFEYFSETQRNKGNFPGRFSGRQFSNSRSEMNVSTLELGDSALYLCASSLDSGVREQYFGPGTRLTVT.

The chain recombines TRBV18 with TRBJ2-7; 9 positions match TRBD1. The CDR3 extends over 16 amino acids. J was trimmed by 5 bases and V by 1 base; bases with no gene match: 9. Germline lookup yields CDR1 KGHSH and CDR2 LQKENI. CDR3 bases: TGTGCCAGCTCACCACGTTCGACCGGACAGGGGAACGAGCAGTACTTC. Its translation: CASSPRSTGQGNEQYF. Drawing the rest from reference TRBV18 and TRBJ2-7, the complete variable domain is NAGVMQNPRHLVRRRGQEARLRCSPMKGHSHVYWYRQLPEEGLKFMVYLQKENIIDESGMPKERFSAEFPKEGPSILRIQQVVRGDSAAYFCASSPRSTGQGNEQYFGPGTRLTVT.

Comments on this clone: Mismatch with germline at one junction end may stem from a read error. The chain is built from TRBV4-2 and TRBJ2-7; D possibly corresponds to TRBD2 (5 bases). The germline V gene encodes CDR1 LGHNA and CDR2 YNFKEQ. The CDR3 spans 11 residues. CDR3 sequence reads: CASSQGGRRFF. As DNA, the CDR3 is TGTGCCAGCAGCCAAGGCGGGCGGAGATTCTTC.

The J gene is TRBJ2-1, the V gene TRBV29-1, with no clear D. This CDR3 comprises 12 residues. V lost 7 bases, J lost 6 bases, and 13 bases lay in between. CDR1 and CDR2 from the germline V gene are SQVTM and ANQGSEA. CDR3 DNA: TGCAGCGGAAGGCGATCGGTCAATGAGCAGTTCTTC. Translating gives CSGRRSVNEQFF.

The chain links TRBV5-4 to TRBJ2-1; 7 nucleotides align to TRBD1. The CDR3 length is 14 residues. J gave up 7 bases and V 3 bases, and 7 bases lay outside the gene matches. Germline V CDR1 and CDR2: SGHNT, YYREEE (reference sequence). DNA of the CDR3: TGTGCCAGCAGCTCCGACAGGGTAAGGAATGAGCAGTTCTTC. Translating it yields CASSSDRVRNEQFF.

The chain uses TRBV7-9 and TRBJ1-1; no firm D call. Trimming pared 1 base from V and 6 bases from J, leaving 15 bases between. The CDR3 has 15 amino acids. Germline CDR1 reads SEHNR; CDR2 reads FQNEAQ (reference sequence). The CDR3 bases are TGTGCCAGCAGCTTAGATTGGGGAATGGAGGCTGAAGCTTTCTTT. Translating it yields CASSLDWGMEAEAFF.

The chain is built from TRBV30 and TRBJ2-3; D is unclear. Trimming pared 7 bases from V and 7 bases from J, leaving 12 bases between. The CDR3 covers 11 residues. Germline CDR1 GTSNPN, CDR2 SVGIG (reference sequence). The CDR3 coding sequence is TGTGCCTACGCCTTCCTAAATACGCAGTATTTT. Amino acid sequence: CAYAFLNTQYF.

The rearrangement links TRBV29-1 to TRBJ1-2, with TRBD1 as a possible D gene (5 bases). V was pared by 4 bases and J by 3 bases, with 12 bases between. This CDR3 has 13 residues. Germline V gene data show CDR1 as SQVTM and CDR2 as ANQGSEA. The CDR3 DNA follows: TGCAGCGTTGGGGGGAGGTCTGACTATGGCTACACCTTC. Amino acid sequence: CSVGGRSDYGYTF.

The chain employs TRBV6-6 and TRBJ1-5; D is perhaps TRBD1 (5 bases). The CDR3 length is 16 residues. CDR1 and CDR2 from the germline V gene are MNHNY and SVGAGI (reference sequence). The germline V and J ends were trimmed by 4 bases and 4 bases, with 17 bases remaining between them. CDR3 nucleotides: TGTGCCAGCAGTTTCAACGTAGGAGGGGCGAATCAGCCCCAGCATTTT. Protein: CASSFNVGGANQPQHF.

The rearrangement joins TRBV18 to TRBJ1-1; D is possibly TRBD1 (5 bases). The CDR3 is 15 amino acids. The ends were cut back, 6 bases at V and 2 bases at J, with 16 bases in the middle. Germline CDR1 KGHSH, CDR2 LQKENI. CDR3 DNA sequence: TGTGCCAGCTCCAACTACAATACAGGCAACACTGAAGCTTTCTTT. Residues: CASSNYNTGNTEAFF.

The DNA for the CDR3 is TGTGCCAGCAGCTTTAGCGGGAGCTCCTACGAGCAGTACTTC. It specifies CASSFSGSSYEQYF. The V gene is TRBV7-8, the J gene TRBJ2-7; 9 bases match TRBD2. This CDR3 has 14 residues. V shed 3 bases, J shed 0 bases, and the junction held 0 bases outside the gene matches. Per germline, CDR1 SGHVS and CDR2 FQNEAQ.